This TCR beta chain was captured in a study of cytomegalovirus exposure and HLA in healthy donors. This clone was detected only a few times. Its antigen is unknown. Whole-study results and caveats: According to an earlier analysis, most TCR beta V segments yielded productive rearrangements about 90% or about 30% of the time.

The CDR3 extends over 17 amino acids. CDR1 MDHEN and CDR2 SYDVKM come from the germline V gene. With V trimmed by 2 bases and J by 5 bases, 12 bases remained unmatched. Both 60 Vbeta primers and 13 Jbeta primers went into the PCR. The data were produced by immunoSEQ multiplex PCR, yet TCRdb's version contains in-frame clones alone and is incomplete. The sample has 110,000 or so clones, roughly 9% seen once; the top ten hold approximately 6.4%. The V gene is TRBV28, the J gene TRBJ1-5, with 7 bases identical to TRBD1. The TCR originated in a woman aged 40 to 55 in good health and CMV-seropositive. Specimen: PBMCs. CDR3 loop: CASSLSSQGFRDQPQHF. In DNA, the CDR3 is TGTGCCAGCAGTTTAAGTTCACAGGGGTTTCGGGATCAGCCCCAGCATTTT.